This T cell receptor beta chain was sequenced for a study of T cells in Graves' hyperthyroidism and ophthalmopathy. This clonotype came up a few times. Amplified regions were TCR beta CDR3 sequences from RNA transcripts. When the TCR CDR3 underwent first-round RT-PCR, the HTBI primer set was used. MiXCR was run by TCRdb on the multiplex PCR reads, yielding one entry per CDR3 protein. The table shows fewer than 650,000 distinct CDR3 sequences, with about 14% occurring only once. The blood sample was taken at first hyperthyroidism diagnosis, before any ophthalmopathy symptoms. The PBMCs were taken from around 10 ml of fresh peripheral blood. This CDR3 spans 14 amino acids. The ends were cut back, 6 bases at V and 0 bases at J, with 9 bases in the middle. Looked up from germline, CDR1 is LNHDA and CDR2 is SQIVND (reference sequence).

The material sequenced was blood. The chain couples TRBV19 to TRBJ1-5, with D unclear. The TCR originated in a woman aged 25-40 years with Graves' hyperthyroidism that later progressed to Graves' ophthalmopathy. CDR3 bases: TGTGCCAGTAGGCCAGCCGATAGCAATCAGCCCCAGCATTTT. This codes for CASRPADSNQPQHF.